This TCR beta chain was retrieved from a study of technical replicates of blood from a handful of donors. The CDR3 contains 15 residues. Trimming removed 1 base from V and 5 bases from J, with 14 bases in between. Germline lookup yields CDR1 LGHNT and CDR2 FRNRAP. This clone was observed a single time. The protocol was immunoSEQ multiplex PCR, while the TCRdb copy is restricted to in-frame clones and leaves out a portion. Found here are around 57,000 clones, around 97% of them singletons; the top ten hold 0.15% to 0.25%. Material: T cells isolated from PBMCs. The receptor was isolated from a human donor in good health. This rearrangement joins TRBV12-5 to TRBJ1-2; D call uncertain. CDR3 coding DNA: TGTGCTAGTGGTTTGGGTGTAGGAGTCGATTATGGCTACACCTTC. It is translated as CASGLGVGVDYGYTF.